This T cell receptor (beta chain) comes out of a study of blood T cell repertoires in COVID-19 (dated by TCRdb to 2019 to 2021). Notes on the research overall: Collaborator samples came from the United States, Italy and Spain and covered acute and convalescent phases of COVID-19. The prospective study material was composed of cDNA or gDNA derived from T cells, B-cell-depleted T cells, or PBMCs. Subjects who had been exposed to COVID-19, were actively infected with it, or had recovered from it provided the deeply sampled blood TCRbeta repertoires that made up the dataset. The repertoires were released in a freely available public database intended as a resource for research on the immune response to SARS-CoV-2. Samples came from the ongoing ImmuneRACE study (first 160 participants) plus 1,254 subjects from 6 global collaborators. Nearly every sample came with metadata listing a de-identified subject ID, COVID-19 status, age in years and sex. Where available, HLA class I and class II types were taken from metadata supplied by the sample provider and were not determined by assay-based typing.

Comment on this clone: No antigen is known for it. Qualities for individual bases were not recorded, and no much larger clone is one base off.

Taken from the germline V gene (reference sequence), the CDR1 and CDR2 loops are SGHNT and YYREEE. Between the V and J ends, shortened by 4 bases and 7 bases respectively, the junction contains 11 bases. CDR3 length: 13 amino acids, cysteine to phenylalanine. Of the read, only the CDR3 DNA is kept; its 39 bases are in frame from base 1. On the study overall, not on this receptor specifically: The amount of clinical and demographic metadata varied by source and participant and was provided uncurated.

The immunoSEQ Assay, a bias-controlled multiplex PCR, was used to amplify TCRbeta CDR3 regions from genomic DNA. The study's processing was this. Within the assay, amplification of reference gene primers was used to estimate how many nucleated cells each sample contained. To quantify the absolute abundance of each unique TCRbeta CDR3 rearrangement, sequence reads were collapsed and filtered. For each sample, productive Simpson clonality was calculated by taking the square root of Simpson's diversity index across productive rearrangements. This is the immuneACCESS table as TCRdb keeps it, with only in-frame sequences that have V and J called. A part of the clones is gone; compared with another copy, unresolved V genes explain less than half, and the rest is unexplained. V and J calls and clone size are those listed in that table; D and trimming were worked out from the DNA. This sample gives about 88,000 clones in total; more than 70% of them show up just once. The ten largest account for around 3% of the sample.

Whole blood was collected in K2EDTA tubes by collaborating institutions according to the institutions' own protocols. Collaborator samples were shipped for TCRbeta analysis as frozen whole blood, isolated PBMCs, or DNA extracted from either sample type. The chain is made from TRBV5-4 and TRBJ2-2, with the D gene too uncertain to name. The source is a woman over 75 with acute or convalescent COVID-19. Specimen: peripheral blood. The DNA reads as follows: TGTGCCAGCAGCCACTCTCGTAGCGGGGAGCTGTTTTTT. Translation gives CASSHSRSGELFF.